This note documents a single TCR beta chain sequence. The data belong to a study of blood T cell repertoires in COVID-19. Whole-study context: The origin of the acute and convalescent COVID-19 samples was the United States, Italy and Spain. T cells, B-cell-depleted T cells, or PBMCs supplied cDNA or gDNA.

The method was immunoSEQ multiplex PCR; TCRdb's version includes in-frame clones alone and lacks a portion of them. The sample consists of fewer than 250,000 clones, approximately 83% of them appearing once. The cohort comprised adults aged 18 to 89 years residing in approximately 25 US areas. The junction had 5 bases not matched to a gene; V was cut back by 0 bases and J by 6 bases. Germline V gene data show CDR1 as MNHEY and CDR2 as SVGAGI. The CDR3 consists of 15 residues. This clonotype originated in a woman aged 40-49 years with acute COVID-19. Sequenced sample: PBMCs or T cells enriched from blood (not recorded which). V gene TRBV6-5 combines with J gene TRBJ2-3, with TRBD1 matching over 8 bases. Written as DNA, the CDR3 is TGTGCCAGCAGTTACTCGAGACAGGGGTCCGATACGCAGTATTTT. As protein: CASSYSRQGSDTQYF.